This entry lists 8 T cell receptor beta chains sequenced from one sample in a study of T cell responses to AZD1222 COVID-19 vaccine (dated by TCRdb to the early 2020s). This specimen's time point label, interpreted: baseline before first vaccination. The library was prepared using the immunoSEQ multiplex PCR assay. TCRdb limited this immuneACCESS table to in-frame rearrangements with V and J called. A share of clones is missing; checked studies link under half to unresolved V genes, and the rest is unexplained. This sample lists approximately 84,000 clones; around nine tenths were detected once. The ten largest clones represent 2.4% of the sample. Sequenced here: peripheral blood, sampled on day 0 of AZD1222 vaccination. All receptors come from an adult in good health.

Worth noting for this clone: A junction end diverges from the germline sequence, so it may reflect a read error. The chain links TRBV12-5 to TRBJ1-2; D might be TRBD1 (6 bases). The CDR3 has 13 amino acids. Germline V lookup: CDR1 LGHNT, CDR2 FRNRAP. CDR3 nucleotide sequence: TGTGCTAGTGGTTTGGATCGGACAGCGGCTGAGGCCTTC. This sequence encodes CASGLDRTAAEAF.

The genes are TRBV19 and TRBJ1-4; no firm D call. The CDR3 is 14 amino acids. V was cut by 7 bases and J by 0 bases, with 9 bases left in between. Germline CDR1 is LNHDA and CDR2 is SQIVND (reference sequence). The DNA of the CDR3 is TGTGCCAGTAACTCAGGAACAACTAATGAAAAACTGTTTTTT. It translates to CASNSGTTNEKLFF.

The chain is built from TRBV11-3 and TRBJ2-1; 9 nucleotides align to TRBD2. The CDR3 consists of 16 residues. With 5 bases clipped from V and 5 bases from J, the junction kept 10 bases outside the gene matches. Germline V gives CDR1 SGHNT, CDR2 YENEEA. The CDR3 loop reads CASSPFGTSNDNEQFF. As DNA, the CDR3 is TGTGCCAGCAGCCCCTTCGGGACTAGCAACGACAATGAGCAGTTCTTC. Filled out from reference TRBV11-3 and TRBJ2-1, the complete variable domain reads EAGVVQSPRYKIIEKKQPVAFWCNPISGHNTLYWYLQNLGQGPELLIRYENEEAVDDSQLPKDRFSAERLKGVDSTLKIQPAELGDSAVYLCASSPFGTSNDNEQFFGPGTRLTVL.

Only one count was recorded for this clone. This chain links TRBV29-1 with TRBJ2-3; either TRBD1 or TRBD2 may fit D (6 bases each). There are 13 residues in the CDR3. V lost 6 bases and J lost 6, with 16 bases in between. From germline, CDR1 is SQVTM and CDR2 ANQGSEA. Here the CDR3 reads CSVAPGAQDTQYF. The CDR3 region has the DNA TGCAGCGTCGCCCCGGGGGCCCAGGATACGCAGTATTTT.

This clone has a single count. The chain is built from TRBV29-1 and TRBJ1-1; tentatively, D is TRBD1 (5 bases). V lost 6 bases to trimming and J lost 0 bases, with 14 bases between them. The CDR3 spans 14 residues. The germline CDR1 and CDR2 sequences are SQVTM and ANQGSEA. This chain's CDR3 is CSVKTGTVNTEAFF. The CDR3 DNA sequence: TGCAGCGTGAAAACCGGGACGGTGAACACTGAAGCTTTCTTT.

This chain connects TRBV2 to TRBJ2-5; possible D gene TRBD1, 6 bases. The germline V and J ends were trimmed by 6 bases and 4 bases, with 12 bases remaining between them. Germline assignment: CDR1 SNHLY and CDR2 FYNNEI. The CDR3 runs to 13 residues. The CDR3 is CASRAGVGETQYF. CDR3 nucleotides: TGTGCCAGCAGAGCAGGGGTTGGAGAGACCCAGTACTTC.

J is TRBJ1-3 and V is TRBV9; D remains ambiguous. CDR1 and CDR2 from the germline V gene are SGDLS and YYNGEE. Trimming pared 0 bases from V and 2 bases from J, leaving 9 bases between. The CDR3 is 15 residues long. CDR3 protein: CASSVGEGAGNTIYF. As DNA, the CDR3 is TGTGCCAGCAGCGTAGGGGAAGGAGCTGGAAACACCATATATTTT.

V is TRBV13 and J is TRBJ2-5; D ambiguous. There are 11 residues in the CDR3. Germline lookup yields CDR1 PRHDT and CDR2 FYEKMQ (reference sequence). Trimming pared 3 bases from V and 5 bases from J, leaving 4 bases between. As DNA, the CDR3 is TGTGCCAGCAGCTTCAGGGAGACCCAGTACTTC. It codes for CASSFRETQYF.